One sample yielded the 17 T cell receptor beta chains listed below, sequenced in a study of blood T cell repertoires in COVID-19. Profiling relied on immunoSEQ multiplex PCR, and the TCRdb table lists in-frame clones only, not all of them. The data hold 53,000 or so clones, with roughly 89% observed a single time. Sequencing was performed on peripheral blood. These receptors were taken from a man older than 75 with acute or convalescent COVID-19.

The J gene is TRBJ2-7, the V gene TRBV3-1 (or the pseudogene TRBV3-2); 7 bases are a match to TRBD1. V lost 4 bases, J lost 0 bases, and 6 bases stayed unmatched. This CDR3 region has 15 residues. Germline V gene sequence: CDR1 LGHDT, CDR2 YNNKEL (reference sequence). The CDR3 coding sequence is TGTGCCAGCAGCCGGAACTGGGACAGCTCCTACGAGCAGTACTTC. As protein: CASSRNWDSSYEQYF.

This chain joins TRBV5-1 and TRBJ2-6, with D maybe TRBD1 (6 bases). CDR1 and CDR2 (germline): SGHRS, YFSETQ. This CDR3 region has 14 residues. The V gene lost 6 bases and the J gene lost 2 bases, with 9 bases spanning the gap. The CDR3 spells CASKTGPGANVLTF. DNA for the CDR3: TGCGCCAGCAAAACAGGGCCTGGGGCCAACGTCCTGACTTTC.

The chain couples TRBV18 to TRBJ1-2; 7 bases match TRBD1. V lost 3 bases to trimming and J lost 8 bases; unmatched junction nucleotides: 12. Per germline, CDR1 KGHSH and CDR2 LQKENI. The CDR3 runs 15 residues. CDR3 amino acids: CASSPQGQAIGGYTF. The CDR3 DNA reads TGTGCCAGCTCACCTCAAGGACAGGCGATAGGGGGCTACACCTTC.

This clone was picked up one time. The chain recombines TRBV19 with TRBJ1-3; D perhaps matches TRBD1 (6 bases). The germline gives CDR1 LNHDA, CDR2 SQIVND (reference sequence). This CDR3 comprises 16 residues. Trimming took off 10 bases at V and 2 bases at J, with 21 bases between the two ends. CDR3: CATQPPQGRPGNTIYF. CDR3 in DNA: TGTGCCACCCAACCTCCGCAGGGGCGGCCTGGAAACACCATATATTTT.

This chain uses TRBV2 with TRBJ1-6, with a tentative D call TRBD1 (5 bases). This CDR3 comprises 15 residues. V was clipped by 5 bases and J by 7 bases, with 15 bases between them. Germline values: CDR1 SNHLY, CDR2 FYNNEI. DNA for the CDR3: TGTGCCAGCAGTCCACTGGGGGGTTCGAATTCACCCCTCCACTTT. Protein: CASSPLGGSNSPLHF.

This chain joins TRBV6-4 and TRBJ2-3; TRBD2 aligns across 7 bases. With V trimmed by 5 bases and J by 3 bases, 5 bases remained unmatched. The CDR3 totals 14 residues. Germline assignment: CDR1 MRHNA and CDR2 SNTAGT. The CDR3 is CASSLVGGTDTQYF. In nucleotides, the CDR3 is TGTGCCAGCAGTCTTGTGGGGGGGACAGATACGCAGTATTTT.

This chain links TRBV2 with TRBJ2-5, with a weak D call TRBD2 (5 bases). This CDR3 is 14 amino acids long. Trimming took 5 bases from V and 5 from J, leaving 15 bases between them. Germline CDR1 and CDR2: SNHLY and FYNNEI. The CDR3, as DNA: TGTGCCAGCAGTAGGTTGGTGGGAGACGAGACCCAGTACTTC. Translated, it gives CASSRLVGDETQYF. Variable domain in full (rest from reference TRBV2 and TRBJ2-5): EPEVTQTPSHQVTQMGQEVILRCVPISNHLYFYWYRQILGQKVEFLVSFYNNEISEKSEIFDDQFSVERPDGSNFTLKIRSTKLEDSAMYFCASSRLVGDETQYFGPGTRLLVL.

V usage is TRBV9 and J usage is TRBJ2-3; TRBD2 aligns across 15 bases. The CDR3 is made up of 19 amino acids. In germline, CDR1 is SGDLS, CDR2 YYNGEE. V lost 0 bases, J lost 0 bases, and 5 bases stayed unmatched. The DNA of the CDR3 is TGTGCCAGCAGCGTAGGAGGGACTAGCGGGGGGTGGAGCACAGATACGCAGTATTTT. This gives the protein CASSVGGTSGGWSTDTQYF. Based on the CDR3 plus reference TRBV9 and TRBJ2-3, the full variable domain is DSGVTQTPKHLITATGQRVTLRCSPRSGDLSVYWYQQSLDQGLQFLIQYYNGEERAKGNILERFSAQQFPDLHSELNLSSLELGDSALYFCASSVGGTSGGWSTDTQYFGPGTRLTVL.

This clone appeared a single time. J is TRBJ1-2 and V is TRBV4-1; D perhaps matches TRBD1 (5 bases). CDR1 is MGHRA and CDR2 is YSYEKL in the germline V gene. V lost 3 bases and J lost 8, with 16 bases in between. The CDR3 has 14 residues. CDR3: CASSQDPRQGGYTF. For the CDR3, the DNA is TGCGCCAGCAGCCAGGACCCAAGGCAGGGAGGCTACACCTTC.

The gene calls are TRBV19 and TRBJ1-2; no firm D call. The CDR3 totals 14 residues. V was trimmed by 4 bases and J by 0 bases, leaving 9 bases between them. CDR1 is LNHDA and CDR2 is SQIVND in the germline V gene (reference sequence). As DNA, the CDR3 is TGTGCCAGTAGTAAGACAACAGCTAACTATGGCTACACCTTC. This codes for CASSKTTANYGYTF.

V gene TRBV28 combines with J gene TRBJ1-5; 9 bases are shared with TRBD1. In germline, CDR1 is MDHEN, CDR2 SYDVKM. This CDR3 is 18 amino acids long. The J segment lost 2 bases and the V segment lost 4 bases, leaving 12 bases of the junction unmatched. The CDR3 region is CASSWVGQGILRNQPQHF. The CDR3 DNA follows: TGTGCCAGCAGTTGGGTCGGACAGGGGATTCTGCGCAATCAGCCCCAGCATTTT.

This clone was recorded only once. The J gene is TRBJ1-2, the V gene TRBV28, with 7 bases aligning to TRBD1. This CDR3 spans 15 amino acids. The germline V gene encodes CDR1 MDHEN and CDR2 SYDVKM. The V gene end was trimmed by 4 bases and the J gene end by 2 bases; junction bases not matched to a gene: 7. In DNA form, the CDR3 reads TGTGCCAGCAGTTCATCCGGGACAGCAAACTATGGCTACACCTTC. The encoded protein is CASSSSGTANYGYTF.

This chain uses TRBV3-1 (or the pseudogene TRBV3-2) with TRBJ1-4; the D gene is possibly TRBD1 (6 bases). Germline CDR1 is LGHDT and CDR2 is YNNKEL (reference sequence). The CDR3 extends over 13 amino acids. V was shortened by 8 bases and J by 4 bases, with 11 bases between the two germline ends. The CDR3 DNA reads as TGTGCCAGCCGGGACACGTTTAATGAAAAACTGTTTTTT. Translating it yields CASRDTFNEKLFF.

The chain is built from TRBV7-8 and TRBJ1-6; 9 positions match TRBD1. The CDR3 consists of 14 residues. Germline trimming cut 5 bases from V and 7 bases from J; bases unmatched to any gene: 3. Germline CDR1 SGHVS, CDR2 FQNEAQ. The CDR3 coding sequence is TGTGCCAGCAGCGCGGACAGGGGAAATTCACCCCTCCACTTT. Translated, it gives CASSADRGNSPLHF.

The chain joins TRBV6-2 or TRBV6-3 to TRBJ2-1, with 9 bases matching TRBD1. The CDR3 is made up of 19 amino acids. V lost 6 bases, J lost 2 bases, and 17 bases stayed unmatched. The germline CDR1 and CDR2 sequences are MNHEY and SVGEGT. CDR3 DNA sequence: TGTGCCAGCAGCCGGCCGGGACAGGGACTTCCTCACACCTACAATGAGCAGTTCTTC. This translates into CASSRPGQGLPHTYNEQFF.

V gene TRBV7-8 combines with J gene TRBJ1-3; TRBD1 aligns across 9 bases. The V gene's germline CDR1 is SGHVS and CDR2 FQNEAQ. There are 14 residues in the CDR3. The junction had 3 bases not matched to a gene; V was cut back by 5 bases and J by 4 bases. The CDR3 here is CASSPGQGGNTIYF. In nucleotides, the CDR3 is TGTGCCAGCAGCCCTGGACAGGGGGGAAACACCATATATTTT.

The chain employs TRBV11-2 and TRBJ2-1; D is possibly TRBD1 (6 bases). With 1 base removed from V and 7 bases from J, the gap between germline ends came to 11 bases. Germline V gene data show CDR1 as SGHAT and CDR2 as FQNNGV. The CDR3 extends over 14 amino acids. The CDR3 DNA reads TGTGCCAGCAGCTTAGGGGGGCGGATGAATGAGCAGTTCTTC. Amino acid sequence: CASSLGGRMNEQFF. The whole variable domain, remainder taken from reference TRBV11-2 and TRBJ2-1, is EAGVAQSPRYKIIEKRQSVAFWCNPISGHATLYWYQQILGQGPKLLIQFQNNGVVDDSQLPKDRFSAERLKGVDSTLKIQPAKLEDSAVYLCASSLGGRMNEQFFGPGTRLTVL.